Below, 19 T cell receptor beta chains from the same sample are listed, as sequenced in a study of T cell clones after liver transplantation. The method was immunoSEQ multiplex PCR; TCRdb's version includes in-frame clones alone and lacks a portion of them. The sample includes roughly 80,000 clones, around four fifths of them seen just once. The sample was CD4+ T cells from blood, taken at the 22-month timepoint. These receptors all stem from a human patient who received a liver transplant. Some of the T cells might come from the graft donor.

The genes are TRBV19 and TRBJ2-1; no definite D call. Germline CDR1 and CDR2: LNHDA and SQIVND (reference sequence). V was shortened by 0 bases and J by 2 bases, with 5 bases between the two germline ends. CDR3 length: 14 residues. CDR3 DNA sequence: TGTGCCAGTAGTATAGACGGAGCCTACAATGAGCAGTTCTTC. Its translation is CASSIDGAYNEQFF.

The J gene is TRBJ2-1, the V gene TRBV5-1; a weak D match, TRBD1 (5 bases). V was clipped by 0 bases and J by 3 bases, with 10 bases between them. Germline lookup yields CDR1 SGHRS and CDR2 YFSETQ. The CDR3 has 15 amino acids. The CDR3, as DNA: TGCGCCAGCAGCTTGGGTGACAGAGACTACAATGAGCAGTTCTTC. Its protein product is CASSLGDRDYNEQFF.

The chain combines TRBV6-5 with TRBJ2-3; D is ambiguous. CDR1 is MNHEY and CDR2 is SVGAGI in the germline V gene. The CDR3 length is 15 residues. Trimming cost V 5 bases and J 1 base, with 13 bases left between them. The CDR3 sequence: CASSHPTTGTDTQYF. The DNA for the CDR3 is TGTGCCAGCAGTCACCCAACGACTGGCACAGATACGCAGTATTTT.

The chain carries TRBV2 and TRBJ2-1; the D gene is possibly TRBD2 (5 bases). Germline V lookup: CDR1 SNHLY, CDR2 FYNNEI. The CDR3 length is 14 residues. The germline V and J ends were trimmed by 4 bases and 1 base, with 8 bases remaining between them. The chain's CDR3 is CASSVRGSYNEQFF. The CDR3 DNA reads TGTGCCAGCAGTGTTCGGGGATCCTACAATGAGCAGTTCTTC.

J is TRBJ2-1 and V is TRBV7-2; D not resolved. The CDR3 consists of 14 residues. Between the trimmed V and J ends, which lost 4 bases and 8 bases, there was a span of 15 bases. CDR1 and CDR2 from the germline V gene are SGHTA and FQGNSA. CDR3 coding DNA: TGTGCCAGCAGCTGGAGCGCGGCGGTCTATGAGCAGTTCTTC. Encoded protein: CASSWSAAVYEQFF. Variable domain in full (rest from reference TRBV7-2 and TRBJ2-1): GAGVSQSPSNKVTEKGKDVELRCDPISGHTALYWYRQSLGQGLEFLIYFQGNSAPDKSGLPSDRFSAERTGGSVSTLTIQRTQQEDSAVYLCASSWSAAVYEQFFGPGTRLTVL.

The J gene is TRBJ2-7, the V gene TRBV9, with D possibly TRBD2 on 5 matching bases. The CDR3 consists of 15 residues. The germline V and J ends were trimmed by 0 bases and 7 bases, with 17 bases remaining between them. Germline CDR1 SGDLS, CDR2 YYNGEE. For the CDR3, the DNA is TGTGCCAGCAGCGTAGATGGAGGCCTCCGGGGAGAGCAGTACTTC. Its translation is CASSVDGGLRGEQYF.

The chain has TRBV2 and TRBJ2-7; D is ambiguous. CDR3 size: 11 residues. V lost 4 bases and J 4 bases, leaving 5 bases between the germline ends. The germline V gene encodes CDR1 SNHLY and CDR2 FYNNEI. CDR3 DNA sequence: TGTGCCAGCAGTGTCTTATACGAGCAGTACTTC. This codes for CASSVLYEQYF.

V and J are TRBV4-3 and TRBJ2-1; possibly TRBD1 for D (6 bases). There are 14 residues in the CDR3. Per the germline V gene, CDR1 is LGHNA and CDR2 is YSLEER. Trimming cost V 1 base and J 7 bases, with 11 bases left between them. This CDR3 is CASSQAGQTNEQFF. The DNA of the CDR3 is TGCGCCAGCAGCCAAGCGGGACAAACAAATGAGCAGTTCTTC.

The J gene is TRBJ1-1, the V gene TRBV11-2; D might be TRBD1 (6 bases). Germline loops: CDR1 SGHAT, CDR2 FQNNGV. The CDR3 totals 16 residues. V lost 5 bases and J lost 0, with 16 bases in between. The CDR3 coding sequence is TGTGCCAGCAGCCCAAGGGGGAATGAGTTGAACACTGAAGCTTTCTTT. Amino acid sequence: CASSPRGNELNTEAFF.

This clone was detected once. The gene calls are TRBV18 and TRBJ1-1; D gene uncertain. With 5 bases removed from V and 11 bases from J, the gap between germline ends came to 15 bases. CDR3 length: 12 amino acids. Germline values: CDR1 KGHSH, CDR2 LQKENI. The CDR3 loop reads CASSNQRHSAFF. The CDR3 DNA is TGTGCCAGCTCAAACCAAAGGCACAGCGCTTTCTTT. Looking up the rest from reference TRBV18 and TRBJ1-1 gives the full variable domain: NAGVMQNPRHLVRRRGQEARLRCSPMKGHSHVYWYRQLPEEGLKFMVYLQKENIIDESGMPKERFSAEFPKEGPSILRIQQVVRGDSAAYFCASSNQRHSAFFGQGTRLTVV.

V and J are TRBV6-6 and TRBJ2-7; unclear D gene. Trimming took off 4 bases at V and 6 bases at J, with 10 bases between the two ends. There are 12 residues in the CDR3. Germline V gives CDR1 MNHNY, CDR2 SVGAGI (reference sequence). In DNA, the CDR3 is TGTGCCAGCAGTTTAGCTTCGGCCGAGCAGTACTTC. Protein: CASSLASAEQYF.

The CDR3 bases are TGTGCCAGCAGCGCCCCTCCGGGGGCCCTTAATTCACCCCTCCACTTT. Its protein is CASSAPPGALNSPLHF. The chain couples TRBV2 to TRBJ1-6, with D possibly matching TRBD1 (6 bases). The CDR3 runs to 16 residues. The V end was cut by 6 bases, the J end by 6 bases, with 18 bases between. Germline CDR1 reads SNHLY; CDR2 reads FYNNEI.

This clone was found a few times. This chain uses TRBV19 with TRBJ1-5; 7 bases map to TRBD1. The CDR3 contains 15 residues. The trim removed 3 bases at V and 2 bases at J, leaving 4 bases unmatched. Germline CDR1 is LNHDA and CDR2 is SQIVND (reference sequence). CDR3 residues: CASSIEGARNQPQHF. The DNA of the CDR3 is TGTGCCAGTAGTATCGAGGGGGCACGCAATCAGCCCCAGCATTTT.

The V and J genes are TRBV6-5 and TRBJ2-7, with D perhaps TRBD2 (6 bases). The CDR3 sequence is 15 residues long. Germline V lookup: CDR1 MNHEY, CDR2 SVGAGI. V gave up 2 bases and J gave up 0 bases, with 11 bases separating them. The CDR3 nucleotides read TGTGCCAGCAGTTACCGGACTATCGGCTCCTACGAGCAGTACTTC. Its protein product is CASSYRTIGSYEQYF.

This clone was recorded only once. V is TRBV11-2 and J is TRBJ2-7, with a tentative D call TRBD1 (5 bases). V was cut by 5 bases and J by 2 bases, with 13 bases left in between. The CDR3 covers 14 residues. Germline V gives CDR1 SGHAT, CDR2 FQNNGV. CDR3 coding DNA: TGTGCCAGCAGCGTTCGACAGCACCCCTACGAGCAGTACTTC. Protein: CASSVRQHPYEQYF.

The rearrangement links TRBV15 to TRBJ2-7, with D possibly being TRBD2 (5 bases). The length of the CDR3 is 14 residues. V gave up 0 bases and J gave up 7 bases, with 13 bases separating them. Germline values: CDR1 LNHNV, CDR2 YYDKDF (reference sequence). The CDR3: CATSRDRGFGEQYF. CDR3 DNA: TGTGCCACCAGCAGAGACCGAGGGTTTGGGGAGCAGTACTTC.

The chain employs TRBV10-3 and TRBJ2-1; D gene ambiguous. CDR1 is ENHRY and CDR2 is SYGVKD in the germline V gene. The CDR3 is 14 amino acids. V lost 3 bases, J lost 4 bases, and 10 bases lay in between. CDR3 region: CAISDGWEYNEQFF. CDR3 nucleotide sequence: TGTGCCATCAGTGATGGATGGGAATACAATGAGCAGTTCTTC.

V gene TRBV2 combines with J gene TRBJ2-7, with TRBD1 identical over 7 bases. The CDR3 runs 14 residues. Per the germline V gene, CDR1 is SNHLY and CDR2 is FYNNEI. V shed 8 bases and J 4 bases; nucleotides not matched to a gene: 11. In DNA form, the CDR3 reads TGTGCCAGCCGTCCCCGGGGACAGAGATACGAGCAGTACTTC. It translates to CASRPRGQRYEQYF.

The gene calls are TRBV9 and TRBJ2-1, with D unclear. Germline V gene data show CDR1 as SGDLS and CDR2 as YYNGEE. Trimming shortened V by 0 bases and J by 8 bases, and 6 bases separated the two germline ends. This CDR3 is 12 amino acids long. The CDR3 DNA reads TGTGCCAGCAGCGTAGTGGGCCATGAGCAGTTCTTC. Translation: CASSVVGHEQFF.